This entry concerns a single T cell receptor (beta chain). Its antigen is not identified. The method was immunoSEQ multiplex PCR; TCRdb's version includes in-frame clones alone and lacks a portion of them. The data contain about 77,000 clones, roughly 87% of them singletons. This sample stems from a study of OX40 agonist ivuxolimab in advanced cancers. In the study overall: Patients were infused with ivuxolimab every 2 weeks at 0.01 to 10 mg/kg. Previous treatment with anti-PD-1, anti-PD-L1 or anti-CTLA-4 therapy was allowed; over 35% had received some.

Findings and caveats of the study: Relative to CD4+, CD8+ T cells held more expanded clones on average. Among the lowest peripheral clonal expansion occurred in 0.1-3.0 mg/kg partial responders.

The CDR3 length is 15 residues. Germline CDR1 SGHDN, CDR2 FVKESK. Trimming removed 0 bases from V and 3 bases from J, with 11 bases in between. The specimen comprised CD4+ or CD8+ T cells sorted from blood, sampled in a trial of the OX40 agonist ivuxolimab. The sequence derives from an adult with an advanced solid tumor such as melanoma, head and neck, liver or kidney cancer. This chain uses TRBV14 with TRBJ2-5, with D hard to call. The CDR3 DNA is TGTGCCAGCAGCCAAGATCGGCATCCGAAAGAGACCCAGTACTTC. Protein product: CASSQDRHPKETQYF.